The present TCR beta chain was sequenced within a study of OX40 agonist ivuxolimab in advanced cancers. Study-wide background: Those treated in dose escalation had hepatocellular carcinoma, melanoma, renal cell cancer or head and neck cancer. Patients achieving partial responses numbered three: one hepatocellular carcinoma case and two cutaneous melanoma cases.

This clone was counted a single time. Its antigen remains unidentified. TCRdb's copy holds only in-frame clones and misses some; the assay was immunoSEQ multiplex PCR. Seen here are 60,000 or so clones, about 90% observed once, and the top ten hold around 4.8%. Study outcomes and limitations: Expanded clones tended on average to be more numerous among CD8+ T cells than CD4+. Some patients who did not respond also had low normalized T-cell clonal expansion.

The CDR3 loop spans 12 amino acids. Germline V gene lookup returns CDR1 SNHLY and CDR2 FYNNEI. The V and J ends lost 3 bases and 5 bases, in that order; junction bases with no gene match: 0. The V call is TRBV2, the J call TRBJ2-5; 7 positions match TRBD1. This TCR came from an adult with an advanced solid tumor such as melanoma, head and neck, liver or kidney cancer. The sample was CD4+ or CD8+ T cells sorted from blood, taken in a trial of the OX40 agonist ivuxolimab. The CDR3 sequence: CASSETGETQYF. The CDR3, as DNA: TGTGCCAGCAGTGAGACAGGGGAGACCCAGTACTTC.